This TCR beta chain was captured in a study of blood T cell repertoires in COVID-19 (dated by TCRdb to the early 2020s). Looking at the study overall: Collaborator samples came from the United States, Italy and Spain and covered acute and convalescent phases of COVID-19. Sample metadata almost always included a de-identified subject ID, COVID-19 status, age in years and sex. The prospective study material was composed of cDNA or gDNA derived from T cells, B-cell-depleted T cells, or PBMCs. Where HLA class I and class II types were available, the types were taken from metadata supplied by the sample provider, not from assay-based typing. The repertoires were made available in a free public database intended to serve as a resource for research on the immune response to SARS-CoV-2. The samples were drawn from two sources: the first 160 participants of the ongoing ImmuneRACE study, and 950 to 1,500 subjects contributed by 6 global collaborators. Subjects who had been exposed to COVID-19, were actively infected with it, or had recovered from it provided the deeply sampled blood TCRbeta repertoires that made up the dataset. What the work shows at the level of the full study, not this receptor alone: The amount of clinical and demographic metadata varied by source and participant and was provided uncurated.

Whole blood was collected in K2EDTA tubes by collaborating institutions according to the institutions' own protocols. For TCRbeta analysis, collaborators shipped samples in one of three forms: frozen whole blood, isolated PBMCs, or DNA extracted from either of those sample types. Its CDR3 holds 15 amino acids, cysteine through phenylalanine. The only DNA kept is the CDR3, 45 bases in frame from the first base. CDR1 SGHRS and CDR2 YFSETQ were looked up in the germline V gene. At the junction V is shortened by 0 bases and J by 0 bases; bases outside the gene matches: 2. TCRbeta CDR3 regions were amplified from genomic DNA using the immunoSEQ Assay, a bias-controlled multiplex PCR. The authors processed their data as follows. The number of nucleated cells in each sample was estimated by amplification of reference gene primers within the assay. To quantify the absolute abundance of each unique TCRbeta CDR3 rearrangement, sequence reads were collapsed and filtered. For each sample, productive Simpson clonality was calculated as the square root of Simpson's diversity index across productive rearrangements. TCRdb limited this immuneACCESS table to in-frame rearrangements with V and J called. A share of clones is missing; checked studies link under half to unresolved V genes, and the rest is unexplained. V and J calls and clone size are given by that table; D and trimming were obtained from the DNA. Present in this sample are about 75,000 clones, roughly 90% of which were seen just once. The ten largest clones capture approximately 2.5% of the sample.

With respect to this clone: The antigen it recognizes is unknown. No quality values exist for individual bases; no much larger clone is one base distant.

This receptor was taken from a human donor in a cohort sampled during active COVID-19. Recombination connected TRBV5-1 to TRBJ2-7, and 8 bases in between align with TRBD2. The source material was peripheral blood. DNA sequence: TGCGCCAGCAGCTTGGAAAGCGGGAGCTCCTACGAGCAGTACTTC. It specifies CASSLESGSSYEQYF.